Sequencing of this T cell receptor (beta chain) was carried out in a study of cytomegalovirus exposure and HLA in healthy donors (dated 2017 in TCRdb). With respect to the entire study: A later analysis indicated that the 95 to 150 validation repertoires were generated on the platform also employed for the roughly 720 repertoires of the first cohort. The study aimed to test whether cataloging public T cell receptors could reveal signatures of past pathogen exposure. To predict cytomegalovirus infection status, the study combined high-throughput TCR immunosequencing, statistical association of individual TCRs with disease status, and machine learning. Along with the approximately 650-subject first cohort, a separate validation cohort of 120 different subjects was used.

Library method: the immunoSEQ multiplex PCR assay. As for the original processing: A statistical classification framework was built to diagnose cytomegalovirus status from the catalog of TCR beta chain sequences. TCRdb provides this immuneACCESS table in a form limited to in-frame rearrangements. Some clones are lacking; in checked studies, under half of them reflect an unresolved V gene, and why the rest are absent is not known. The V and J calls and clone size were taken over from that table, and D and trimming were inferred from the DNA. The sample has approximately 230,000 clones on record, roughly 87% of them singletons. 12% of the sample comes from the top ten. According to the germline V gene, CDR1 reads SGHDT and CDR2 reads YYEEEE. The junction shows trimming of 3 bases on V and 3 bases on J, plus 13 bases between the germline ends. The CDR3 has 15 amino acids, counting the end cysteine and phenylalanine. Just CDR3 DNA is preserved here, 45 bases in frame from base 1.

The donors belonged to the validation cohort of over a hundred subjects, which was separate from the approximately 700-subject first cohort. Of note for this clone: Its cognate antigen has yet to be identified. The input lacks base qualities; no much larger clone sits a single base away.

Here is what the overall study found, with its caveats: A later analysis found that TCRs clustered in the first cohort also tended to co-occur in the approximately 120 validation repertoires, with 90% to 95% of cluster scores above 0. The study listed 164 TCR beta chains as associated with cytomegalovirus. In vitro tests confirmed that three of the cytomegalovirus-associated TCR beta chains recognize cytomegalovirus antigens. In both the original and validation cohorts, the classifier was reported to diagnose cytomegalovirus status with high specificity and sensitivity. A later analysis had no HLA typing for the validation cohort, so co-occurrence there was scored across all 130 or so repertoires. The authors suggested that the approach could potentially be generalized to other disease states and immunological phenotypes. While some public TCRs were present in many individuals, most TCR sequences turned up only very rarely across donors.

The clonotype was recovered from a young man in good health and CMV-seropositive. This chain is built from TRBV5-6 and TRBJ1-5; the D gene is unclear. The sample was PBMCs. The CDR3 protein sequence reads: CASSSQAGPNQPQHF. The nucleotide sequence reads TGTGCCAGCAGCTCTCAGGCCGGGCCCAATCAGCCCCAGCATTTT.